This T cell receptor (beta chain) was documented in a study of blood T cell repertoires in COVID-19. Study information: T cells, B-cell-depleted T cells, or PBMCs supplied cDNA or gDNA.

With 4 bases removed from V and 3 bases from J, the gap between germline ends came to 16 bases. In germline, CDR1 is MDHEN, CDR2 SYDVKM. This CDR3 is 16 amino acids long. The data were produced by immunoSEQ multiplex PCR, yet TCRdb's version contains in-frame clones alone and is incomplete. The table lists under 300,000 clones, about 86% of them singletons, with about 3.5% in the top ten. The receptor's source is a man aged 18 to 30 with active or convalescent COVID-19. The V and J genes are TRBV28 and TRBJ1-5; TRBD1 is a possible D gene (5 bases). The sample consisted of peripheral blood. Here the CDR3 reads CASSSPGLTYNQPQHF. The CDR3 DNA reads TGTGCCAGCAGTTCCCCGGGACTGACCTACAATCAGCCCCAGCATTTT.